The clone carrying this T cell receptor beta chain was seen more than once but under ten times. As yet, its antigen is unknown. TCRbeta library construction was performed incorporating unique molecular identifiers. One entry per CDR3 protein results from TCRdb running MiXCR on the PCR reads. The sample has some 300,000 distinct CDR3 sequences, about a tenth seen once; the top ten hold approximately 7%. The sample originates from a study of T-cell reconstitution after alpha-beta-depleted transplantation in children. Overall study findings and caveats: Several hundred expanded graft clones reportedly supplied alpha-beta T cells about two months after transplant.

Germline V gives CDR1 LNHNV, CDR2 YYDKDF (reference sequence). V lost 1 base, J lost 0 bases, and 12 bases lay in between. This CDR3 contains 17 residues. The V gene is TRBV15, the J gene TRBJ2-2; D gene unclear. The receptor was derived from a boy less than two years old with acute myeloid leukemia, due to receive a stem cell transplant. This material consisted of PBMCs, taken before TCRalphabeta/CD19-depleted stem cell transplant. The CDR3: CATSRAIETSNTGELFF. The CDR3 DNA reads TGTGCCACCAGCAGAGCCATCGAGACATCGAACACCGGGGAGCTGTTTTTT.